This T cell receptor (beta chain) came from a study of regulatory T cells in long-lasting Graves disease. General study points: TRBV28, TRBJ1-2 and TRBJ2-5 emerged as the favored segments in persistent disease.

For this clonotype: Its matching antigen is unknown.

Time point reported: newly diagnosed GD, antithyroid drugs for less than 3 months. PBMCs provided the RNA from which the TCR library was made. CDR3 length: 13 residues. V lost 4 bases and J 10 bases, leaving 15 bases between the germline ends. Germline loops: CDR1 MNHNS, CDR2 SASEGT. According to the study, TCR beta libraries were built with iRepertoire HTBI primers and CDR3-region Arm-PCR. Original handling: From all samples, identification returned approximately 13 TRBJ and approximately 67 TRBV segments. TCRdb fed the multiplex PCR reads into MiXCR, producing one record per CDR3 protein. TCRdb, not the original authors, processed these V and J calls. The repertoire includes about 320,000 distinct CDR3 sequences, 15% to 20% of them detected once, and more than 30% sits in the top ten.

The sample was peripheral blood mononuclear cells (PBMCs), taken at new diagnosis, from a patient treated with antithyroid drugs. The source of this sequence is a female donor with Graves disease. V and J are TRBV6-1 and TRBJ2-3; unclear D gene. As DNA, the CDR3 is TGTGCCAGCAGTGCCCCGCGGCTTGGCTCGCAGTATTTT. This translates into CASSAPRLGSQYF.